The clone carrying this T cell receptor (beta chain) has at least ten counts. The antigen is undetermined. The data were taken from a study of early T cells in non-severe SARS-CoV-2 infection. As for the study in general: The input, bulk RNA from unsorted whole blood, was sequenced, and chains were unpaired.

Trimming stripped 2 bases from V and 6 bases from J, with 10 bases between. This CDR3 region has 13 residues. Per the germline V gene, CDR1 is MNHEY and CDR2 is SVGAGI. Tagging with unique molecular identifiers was applied to individual cDNA molecules. TCRdb reanalysed the 5' RACE reads using MiXCR and keeps one entry per CDR3 protein. The table has under 60,000 distinct CDR3 sequences, 7% to 10% seen once. Study outcomes and limitations: Matches to VDJdb favored anti-spike CD8 responses and missed private and CD4 specificities.

The rearrangement joins TRBV6-5 to TRBJ1-1; D call uncertain. The origin of this receptor is an adult who was a healthcare worker with PCR-confirmed SARS-CoV-2 infection or an uninfected control (not recorded which). Specimen: whole blood. CDR3 residues: CASSYSPRAEAFF. The CDR3 DNA follows: TGTGCCAGCAGTTACAGCCCTAGGGCTGAAGCTTTCTTT.